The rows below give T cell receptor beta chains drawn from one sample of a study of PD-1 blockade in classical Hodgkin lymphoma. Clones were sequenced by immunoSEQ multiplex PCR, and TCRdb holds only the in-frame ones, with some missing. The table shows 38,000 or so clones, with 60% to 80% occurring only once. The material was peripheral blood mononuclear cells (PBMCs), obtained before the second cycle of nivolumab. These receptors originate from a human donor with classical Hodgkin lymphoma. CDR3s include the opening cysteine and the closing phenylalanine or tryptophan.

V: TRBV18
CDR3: CASSLRRNTGELFF

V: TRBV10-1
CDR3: CASSDRLAGPSYNEQFF

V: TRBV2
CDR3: CASNRVDEQFF

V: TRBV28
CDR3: CASSLVLANSEQYF

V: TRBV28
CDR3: CASSYRYEQYF

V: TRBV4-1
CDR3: CASSFNSGVAYGYTF

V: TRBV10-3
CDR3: CAISGTSGRGTGELFF

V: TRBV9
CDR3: CASSVVRGGTEAFF

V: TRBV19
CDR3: CASSIRWGGTGELFF

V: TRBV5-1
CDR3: CASSLGGQGNEKLFF

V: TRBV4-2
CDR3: CASSQDGTSGREQFF

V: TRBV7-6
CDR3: CASSPGLAGGEQFF

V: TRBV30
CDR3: CAWSGYNEQFF

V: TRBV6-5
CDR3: CASSYLQGSGANVLTF

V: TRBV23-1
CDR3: CASCWPATGELFF

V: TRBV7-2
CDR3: CASSSGLAGGLTDTQYF

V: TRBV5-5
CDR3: CASTMWQSGELFF

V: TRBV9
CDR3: CASSPALGEGSYGYTF

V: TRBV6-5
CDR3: CASSYGLAGAGEQYF

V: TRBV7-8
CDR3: CASSTLSENTGELFF

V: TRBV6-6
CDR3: CASSYPGFDQPQHF

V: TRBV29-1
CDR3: CSVPTGIAEAFF

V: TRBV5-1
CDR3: CASSLRAGSNEKLFF

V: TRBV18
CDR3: CASSLLDSPMSDAYGYTF

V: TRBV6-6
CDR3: CASRNRGQDTEAFF

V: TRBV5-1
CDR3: CASSFSGRVWETQYF

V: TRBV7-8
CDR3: CASSLGILVRRANYGYTF

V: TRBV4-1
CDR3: CASSQQDAPTAGTQYF

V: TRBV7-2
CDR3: CASSSGLAGYNEQFF

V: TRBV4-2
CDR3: CASSQVVNHNEQFF